Below are 8 T cell receptor beta chains sequenced from a single sample in a study of blood T cell repertoires in COVID-19. Measured with immunoSEQ multiplex PCR; TCRdb has only the in-frame clones, and not every one. The sample carries hundreds of thousands of clones, over 75% recorded once. Specimen: PBMCs or T cells enriched from blood (not recorded which). The origin of the receptors is a man between 25 and 39 years old who had recovered from COVID-19.

The V call is TRBV13, the J call TRBJ2-7, with D possibly TRBD2 on 6 matching bases. This CDR3 spans 16 amino acids. Trimming cost V 7 bases and J 4 bases, with 23 bases left between them. Per germline, CDR1 PRHDT and CDR2 FYEKMQ (reference sequence). The CDR3 loop is CASTPGGDKGFYEQYF. DNA of the CDR3: TGTGCCAGCACGCCCGGCGGGGATAAGGGGTTTTACGAGCAGTACTTC.

The J gene is TRBJ2-1, the V gene TRBV10-3, with 7 bases aligning to TRBD2. The CDR3 runs 17 residues. CDR1 is ENHRY, CDR2 SYGVKD, per germline. Trimming removed 4 bases from V and 1 base from J; junction bases left unmatched: 10. The CDR3, as DNA: TGTGCCATCAGTGTTTCTTTTGCGGGAGAATCCTACAATGAGCAGTTCTTC. Translation gives CAISVSFAGESYNEQFF.

This chain connects TRBV24-1 to TRBJ2-2; maybe TRBD1 (6 bases). V was trimmed by 12 bases and J by 5 bases, leaving 15 bases between them. Germline V gives CDR1 KGHDR, CDR2 SFDVKD. The CDR3 is 13 amino acids. CDR3 DNA sequence: TGTGCCGCGCAGGGGCGGCGGACCGGGGAGCTGTTTTTT. Amino acids: CAAQGRRTGELFF.

The chain recombines TRBV5-6 with TRBJ1-4; D is perhaps TRBD1 (5 bases). Per germline, CDR1 SGHDT and CDR2 YYEEEE. The CDR3 loop spans 16 amino acids. The V gene lost 7 bases and the J gene lost 3 bases, with 19 bases spanning the gap. The CDR3 spells CASHTRRGTANEKLFF. The CDR3 DNA is TGTGCCAGCCACACTCGGAGGGGAACGGCTAATGAAAAACTGTTTTTT. Full variable domain (outside the CDR3, taken from reference TRBV5-6 and TRBJ1-4): DAGVTQSPTHLIKTRGQQVTLRCSPKSGHDTVSWYQQALGQGPQFIFQYYEEEERQRGNFPDRFSGHQFPNYSSELNVNALLLGDSALYLCASHTRRGTANEKLFFGSGTQLSVL.

V and J are TRBV5-8 and TRBJ1-5, with TRBD1 as a possible D gene (5 bases). CDR3 length: 13 amino acids. Between the trimmed V and J ends, which lost 5 bases and 4 bases, there was a span of 10 bases. Germline V gene lookup returns CDR1 SGHTS and CDR2 YDEGEE. CDR3 loop: CASRGAMNQPQHF. The CDR3, as DNA: TGTGCCAGCAGAGGGGCGATGAATCAGCCCCAGCATTTT.

Written as DNA, the CDR3 is TGTGCCAGCAGTCCTGGGACAGGGATGGCTTTCTTT. It translates to CASSPGTGMAFF. The J gene is TRBJ1-1, the V gene TRBV12-3 or TRBV12-4; 9 bases line up with TRBD1. V lost 5 bases to trimming and J lost 11 bases; unmatched junction nucleotides: 6. The CDR3 has 12 amino acids.

The chain employs TRBV6-5 and TRBJ1-5; perhaps TRBD1 as D (6 bases). The germline V and J ends were trimmed by 9 bases and 7 bases, with 22 bases remaining between them. CDR3 length equals 15 residues. The germline V gene encodes CDR1 MNHEY and CDR2 SVGAGI. The CDR3 region has the DNA TGTGCCAGTAGAAACTGGGGGAGGGGGGGGCAGCCCCAGCATTTT. Its protein is CASRNWGRGGQPQHF.

The V gene is TRBV7-9, the J gene TRBJ2-7; a possible D gene is TRBD2 (5 bases). Germline CDR1 is SEHNR and CDR2 is FQNEAQ (reference sequence). Between the trimmed V and J ends, which lost 0 bases and 9 bases, there was a span of 24 bases. The length of the CDR3 is 17 residues. Here the CDR3 DNA reads TGTGCCAGCAGCTTAGCGGGCGGGCCCCACTCCCGTCCTGGGCAGTACTTC. It translates to CASSLAGGPHSRPGQYF.